Below, 31 T cell receptor beta chains from the same sample are listed, as sequenced in a study of PD-1 blockade in classical Hodgkin lymphoma. No patient escaped relapse after autologous stem cell transplantation, and brentuximab vedotin exposure varied. The repertoire was sequenced with immunoSEQ multiplex PCR; TCRdb's copy has only in-frame clones and lacks some. This sample has roughly 31,000 clones; around 71% occur once, and the top ten carry about 4%. Material: peripheral blood mononuclear cells (PBMCs), obtained before the second cycle of nivolumab. These receptor sequences come from a human donor with classical Hodgkin lymphoma.

Only a few counts were recorded for this clone. This sample also contains other DNA sequences that code for the same CDR3. J is TRBJ1-3 and V is TRBV7-9; D is ambiguous. Trimming shortened V by 1 base and J by 2 bases, and 6 bases separated the two germline ends. The CDR3 is 14 residues long. CDR1 and CDR2 (germline): SEHNR, FQNEAQ (reference sequence). CDR3 nucleotides: TGTGCCAGCAGCTTAGGCGGCGCTGGAAACACCATATATTTT. It translates to CASSLGGAGNTIYF.

The rearrangement joins TRBV11-2 to TRBJ1-1; D remains ambiguous. Germline V lookup: CDR1 SGHAT, CDR2 FQNNGV. V lost 2 bases and J 3 bases, leaving 13 bases between the germline ends. The CDR3 has 15 residues. Here the CDR3 DNA reads TGTGCCAGCAGCTTAAACTCCCTAAGCCACACTGAAGCTTTCTTT. Its translation is CASSLNSLSHTEAFF.

This clone was observed once. The chain joins TRBV30 to TRBJ2-7, with TRBD1 matching 8 bases. The CDR3 has 15 amino acids. Losses at the gene ends were 3 bases for V and 6 bases for J; bases not matched to a gene: 13. Germline CDR1 GTSNPN, CDR2 SVGIG (reference sequence). In nucleotides, the CDR3 is TGTGCCTGGAGACAGCAGGGGGCGGTCTTTTCCGAGCAGTACTTC. It encodes CAWRQQGAVFSEQYF.

The gene calls are TRBV2 and TRBJ1-1, with a weak D call TRBD1 (5 bases). V lost 6 bases, J lost 5 bases, and 19 bases lay in between. Germline V gene sequence: CDR1 SNHLY, CDR2 FYNNEI. There are 15 residues in the CDR3. CDR3 nucleotide sequence: TGTGCCAGCAGGGCCCGTCTGGGGGGAGGGACTGAAGCTTTCTTT. It is translated as CASRARLGGGTEAFF.

The chain uses TRBV5-8 and TRBJ2-1; D perhaps matches TRBD2 (6 bases). Germline V lookup: CDR1 SGHTS, CDR2 YDEGEE. V was shortened by 4 bases and J by 4 bases, with 21 bases between the two germline ends. The CDR3 has 17 residues. The CDR3 region has the DNA TGTGCCAGCAGCCCAAGTTGGGGACTGCCTGGATACAATGAGCAGTTCTTC. Protein: CASSPSWGLPGYNEQFF.

This chain uses TRBV7-2 with TRBJ2-7; 7 nucleotides line up with TRBD1. CDR3 length: 16 residues. The V gene's germline CDR1 is SGHTA and CDR2 FQGNSA. After removal of 3 bases from V and 0 bases from J, the junction contained 8 bases not matched to a gene. The DNA for the CDR3 is TGTGCCAGCAGCTTTACCGGGACAGCAAGCTCCTACGAGCAGTACTTC. It yields the protein CASSFTGTASSYEQYF. Full variable domain (rest looked up from reference TRBV7-2 and TRBJ2-7): GAGVSQSPSNKVTEKGKDVELRCDPISGHTALYWYRQSLGQGLEFLIYFQGNSAPDKSGLPSDRFSAERTGGSVSTLTIQRTQQEDSAVYLCASSFTGTASSYEQYFGPGTRLTVT.

This chain uses TRBV12-5 with TRBJ1-3; D may be TRBD1 (5 bases). The V gene lost 6 bases and the J gene lost 4 bases, with 16 bases spanning the gap. There are 15 residues in the CDR3. Germline lookup yields CDR1 LGHNT and CDR2 FRNRAP. The CDR3 here is CASGPGFQLGNTIYF. For the CDR3, the DNA is TGTGCTAGTGGCCCAGGGTTTCAGCTGGGAAACACCATATATTTT.

The V and J genes are TRBV7-2 and TRBJ2-1; 7 bases line up with TRBD2. Per germline, CDR1 SGHTA and CDR2 FQGNSA. J was trimmed by 7 bases and V by 4 bases; bases with no gene match: 16. This CDR3 has 17 amino acids. CDR3 DNA sequence: TGTGCCAGCAGCTCTTCAGGGAGGGGCTTGTTACAGAATGAGCAGTTCTTC. Protein: CASSSSGRGLLQNEQFF.

This chain connects TRBV30 to TRBJ2-5; D is possibly TRBD1 or TRBD2 (5 bases each). V lost 2 bases and J lost 9, with 16 bases in between. The CDR3 is made up of 13 amino acids. From germline, CDR1 is GTSNPN and CDR2 SVGIG (reference sequence). The CDR3 is CAWSSGTQLPQYF. In nucleotides, the CDR3 is TGTGCCTGGAGTTCCGGGACCCAGTTGCCCCAGTACTTC.

Only one count was recorded for this clone. The V call is TRBV10-3, the J call TRBJ1-1; D not resolved. The CDR3 runs 15 residues. The germline CDR1 and CDR2 sequences are ENHRY and SYGVKD. Trimming removed 3 bases at V and 0 bases at J, with 11 bases between. CDR3 in DNA: TGTGCCATCAGTGACCCGATCAGAATGAACACTGAAGCTTTCTTT. Amino acids: CAISDPIRMNTEAFF.

This clone is labeled as medium-sized. This chain joins TRBV4-1 and TRBJ2-1, with 11 bases that match TRBD2. The CDR3 is made up of 15 amino acids. After removal of 3 bases from V and 7 bases from J, the junction contained 5 bases not matched to a gene. CDR1 and CDR2 (germline): MGHRA, YSYEKL. The CDR3 protein is CASSQVSGGVNEQFF. For the CDR3, the DNA is TGCGCCAGCAGCCAGGTTAGCGGGGGGGTAAATGAGCAGTTCTTC.

DNA for the CDR3: TGTGCCAGCAGTGAATGGGCAGCCTATGGCTACACCTTC. It is translated as CASSEWAAYGYTF. This sequence joins TRBV6-1 and TRBJ1-2; D unresolved. This CDR3 region has 13 residues. Germline loops: CDR1 MNHNS, CDR2 SASEGT. V was trimmed by 2 bases and J by 4 bases, leaving 8 bases between them.

The CDR3 coding sequence is TGTGCCAGCAGTGGAGGGATGAGTCTTGGAAACACCATATATTTT. Amino acids: CASSGGMSLGNTIYF. The V gene is TRBV9, the J gene TRBJ1-3; the D is unclear. V was cut by 5 bases and J by 3 bases, with 15 bases left in between. The CDR3 contains 15 residues. The germline V gene encodes CDR1 SGDLS and CDR2 YYNGEE.

The chain recombines TRBV7-2 with TRBJ2-3; 13 bases are shared with TRBD2. V trimming: 4 bases; J trimming: 5 bases; junction bases outside the gene matches: 3. CDR1 and CDR2 (germline): SGHTA, FQGNSA. The CDR3 runs 15 residues. CDR3 nucleotides: TGTGCCAGCAGCTCCACTAGCGGGGGGGTAGATACGCAGTATTTT. This gives the protein CASSSTSGGVDTQYF.

The chain couples TRBV28 to TRBJ2-2, with 9 positions matching TRBD2. From germline, CDR1 is MDHEN and CDR2 SYDVKM. The junction had 11 bases not matched to a gene; V was cut back by 6 bases and J by 3 bases. This CDR3 comprises 17 residues. CDR3 amino acids: CASSRLRGGDDTGELFF. CDR3 DNA sequence: TGTGCCAGCAGCCGGTTGCGGGGGGGAGACGACACCGGGGAGCTGTTTTTT.

The J gene is TRBJ1-2, the V gene TRBV28, with D tentatively TRBD1 (5 bases). Trimming stripped 7 bases from V and 4 bases from J, with 13 bases between. The CDR3 contains 13 residues. Germline CDR1 and CDR2: MDHEN and SYDVKM. This CDR3 reads CASKTGGTYGYTF. The CDR3 nucleotides are TGTGCCAGCAAAACGGGAGGGACCTATGGCTACACCTTC.

The V and J genes are TRBV7-8 and TRBJ1-3; D is ambiguous. Germline CDR1 and CDR2: SGHVS and FQNEAQ. V lost 2 bases, J lost 0 bases, and 8 bases lay in between. This CDR3 has 15 amino acids. CDR3 sequence reads: CASSLRQTSGNTIYF. The CDR3 DNA reads as TGTGCCAGCAGCTTAAGACAAACCTCTGGAAACACCATATATTTT. The full variable domain, in which reference TRBV7-8 and TRBJ1-3 provide the parts outside the CDR3, is GAGVSQSPRYKVAKRGQDVALRCDPISGHVSLFWYQQALGQGPEFLTYFQNEAQLDKSGLPSDRFFAERPEGSVSTLKIQRTQQEDSAVYLCASSLRQTSGNTIYFGEGSWLTVV.

This clone was detected only a few times. The V call is TRBV5-3, the J call TRBJ2-5; D gene unclear. TRBV5-3 counts as an open reading frame of uncertain function. V lost 4 bases, J lost 3 bases, and 13 bases lay in between. This CDR3 has 14 residues. The CDR3 DNA reads TGTGCCAGAAGCCCGTACCCCCCCGAAGAGACCCAGTACTTC. Its translation: CARSPYPPEETQYF.

The chain uses TRBV27 and TRBJ1-1, with 7 bases identical to TRBD1. Trimming removed 0 bases from V and 5 bases from J; junction bases left unmatched: 0. This CDR3 contains 13 residues. Germline CDR1 reads MNHEY; CDR2 reads SMNVEV (reference sequence). In nucleotides, the CDR3 is TGTGCCAGCAGTTTATCGGGACAGACTGAAGCTTTCTTT. It yields the protein CASSLSGQTEAFF.

The chain uses TRBV27 and TRBJ2-2; 7 nucleotides align to TRBD1. This CDR3 has 17 amino acids. With 6 bases clipped from V and 9 bases from J, the junction kept 19 bases outside the gene matches. The germline V gene encodes CDR1 MNHEY and CDR2 SMNVEV (reference sequence). This chain's CDR3 is CASSRAIQGVKFRELFF. The CDR3 DNA reads as TGTGCCAGCAGCCGTGCCATTCAGGGGGTGAAATTCCGGGAGCTGTTTTTT.

The V and J genes are TRBV5-1 and TRBJ2-1, with D possibly being TRBD1 or TRBD2 (5 bases each). Trimming took 1 base from V and 1 from J, leaving 12 bases between them. CDR3 length: 16 residues. Germline V lookup: CDR1 SGHRS, CDR2 YFSETQ. The CDR3 bases are TGCGCCAGCAGCTTGCGGCAGGGCGGGTCCTACAATGAGCAGTTCTTC. It is translated as CASSLRQGGSYNEQFF.

This clone was counted a single time. The V and J genes are TRBV19 and TRBJ1-5, with 7 bases fitting TRBD1. The CDR3 loop spans 14 amino acids. CDR1 and CDR2 from the germline V gene are LNHDA and SQIVND (reference sequence). With V trimmed by 7 bases and J by 4 bases, 7 bases remained unmatched. The DNA of the CDR3 is TGTGCCAGTAACATAGGACAGGTGAATCAGCCCCAGCATTTT. It translates to CASNIGQVNQPQHF.

V gene TRBV4-1 combines with J gene TRBJ1-1, with 7 bases that match TRBD1. V lost 0 bases, J lost 4 bases, and 17 bases stayed unmatched. Germline lookup yields CDR1 MGHRA and CDR2 YSYEKL. This CDR3 has 19 residues. The CDR3: CASSQDRRRTGRAGTEAFF. The CDR3 bases are TGCGCCAGCAGCCAAGATCGGCGTAGGACAGGCAGAGCTGGCACTGAAGCTTTCTTT.

The chain links TRBV28 to TRBJ1-5; 10 positions agree with TRBD1. CDR1 MDHEN and CDR2 SYDVKM come from the germline V gene. The trim removed 8 bases at V and 5 bases at J, leaving 12 bases unmatched. This CDR3 is built from 16 residues. CDR3 bases: TGTGCCAGCCGGAGGAGCGGCGGACAGGGGGATCAGCCCCAGCATTTT. It encodes CASRRSGGQGDQPQHF.

The V and J genes are TRBV30 and TRBJ1-2, with D perhaps TRBD1 (5 bases). The CDR3 is made up of 14 amino acids. Trimming took 5 bases from V and 1 from J, leaving 14 bases between them. The germline V gene encodes CDR1 GTSNPN and CDR2 SVGIG (reference sequence). The CDR3 protein is CAWGGTVYNYGYTF. The CDR3 bases are TGTGCCTGGGGGGGGACGGTCTATAACTATGGCTACACCTTC.

The chain combines TRBV6-6 with TRBJ2-1; maybe TRBD2 (5 bases). From germline, CDR1 is MNHNY and CDR2 SVGAGI (reference sequence). The CDR3 runs 12 residues. Trimming took off 0 bases at V and 11 bases at J, with 8 bases between the two ends. This chain's CDR3 is CASSYSSSQQFF. In nucleotides, the CDR3 is TGTGCCAGCAGTTACTCGTCTAGCCAGCAGTTCTTC.

V and J are TRBV6-1 and TRBJ2-7; D tentatively fits TRBD1 or TRBD2 (5 bases each). The germline V gene has CDR1 MNHNS and CDR2 SASEGT. The length of the CDR3 is 12 residues. The V end was cut by 7 bases, the J end by 3 bases, with 10 bases between. The DNA of the CDR3 is TGTGCCAGCACCGGGGACCTCTACGAGCAGTACTTC. Its translation is CASTGDLYEQYF.

In its sample, this clone is medium-sized (0.01 to 0.1%). The chain recombines TRBV19 with TRBJ2-6; no reliable D call. There are 16 residues in the CDR3. The germline V and J ends were trimmed by 4 bases and 2 bases, with 12 bases remaining between them. Per the germline V gene, CDR1 is LNHDA and CDR2 is SQIVND (reference sequence). CDR3 loop: CASSTIRTPGANVLTF. The CDR3 DNA is TGTGCCAGTAGTACCATCAGGACGCCTGGGGCCAACGTCCTGACTTTC.

The gene calls are TRBV10-3 and TRBJ1-1; D ambiguous. The CDR3 extends over 11 amino acids. V lost 6 bases to trimming and J lost 4 bases, with 6 bases between them. Germline V gene lookup returns CDR1 ENHRY and CDR2 SYGVKD. The CDR3 coding sequence is TGTGCCATCAGCCGGGGCACTGAAGCTTTCTTT. This encodes CAISRGTEAFF.

The chain joins TRBV5-8 to TRBJ1-2, with D maybe TRBD1 (6 bases). CDR3 length equals 16 residues. Germline assignment: CDR1 SGHTS and CDR2 YDEGEE. The V end lost 5 bases, the J end lost 3 bases, and 20 bases lay between the germline ends. CDR3 region: CASRGRLGGLDYGYTF. The CDR3 DNA reads TGTGCCAGCAGGGGACGTTTGGGGGGCCTCGACTATGGCTACACCTTC.

The V and J genes are TRBV2 and TRBJ2-3, with D unresolved. V dropped 6 bases and J dropped 8 bases, with 6 bases sitting between them. CDR3 size: 10 residues. Germline lookup yields CDR1 SNHLY and CDR2 FYNNEI. CDR3 DNA: TGTGCCAGCAGGTTGAGTACGCAGTATTTT. Amino acid sequence: CASRLSTQYF.